The present TCR beta chain was sequenced within a study of identical twins. Study-level results: Cross-sectional statistics, not tracking of the same donors, supported the conclusions.

This clonotype has a handful of counts. Its specificity is unknown. V was pared by 2 bases and J by 4 bases, with 12 bases of the junction left unmatched. Germline CDR1 SGHAT, CDR2 FQNNGV. The CDR3 length is 18 residues. TCRdb called the 5' RACE reads again in MiXCR, with one record for every CDR3 protein. The sample yields around 490,000 distinct CDR3 sequences, about a fifth seen once. The same sample was also used in a study of yellow fever vaccine responses in identical twins.

This clonotype was sampled from a woman younger than 30 in good health. The sample was CD4+ T cells sorted from blood. This chain links TRBV11-2 with TRBJ2-3, with 10 bases matching TRBD2. The CDR3 here is CASSLSRLAGVGSDTQYF. Here the CDR3 DNA reads TGTGCCAGCAGCTTAAGTAGGCTAGCGGGAGTAGGGTCAGATACGCAGTATTTT.